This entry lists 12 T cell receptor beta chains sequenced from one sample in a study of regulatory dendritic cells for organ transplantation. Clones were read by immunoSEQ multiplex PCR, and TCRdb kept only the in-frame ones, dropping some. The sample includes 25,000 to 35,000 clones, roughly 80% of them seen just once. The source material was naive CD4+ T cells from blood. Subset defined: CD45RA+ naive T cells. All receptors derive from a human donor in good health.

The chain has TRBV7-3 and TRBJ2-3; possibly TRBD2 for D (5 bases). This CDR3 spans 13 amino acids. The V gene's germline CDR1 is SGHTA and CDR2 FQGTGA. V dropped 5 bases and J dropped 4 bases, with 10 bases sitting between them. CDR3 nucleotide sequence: TGTGCCAGCAGCCCACTGGGAGCAGATACGCAGTATTTT. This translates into CASSPLGADTQYF.

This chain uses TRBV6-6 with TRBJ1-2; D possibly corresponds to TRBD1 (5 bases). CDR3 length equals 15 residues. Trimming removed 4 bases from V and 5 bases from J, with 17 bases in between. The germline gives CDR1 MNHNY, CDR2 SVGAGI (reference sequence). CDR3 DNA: TGTGCCAGCAGTTCGTCCGGCAGGGTCGAGTATGGCTACACCTTC. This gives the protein CASSSSGRVEYGYTF.

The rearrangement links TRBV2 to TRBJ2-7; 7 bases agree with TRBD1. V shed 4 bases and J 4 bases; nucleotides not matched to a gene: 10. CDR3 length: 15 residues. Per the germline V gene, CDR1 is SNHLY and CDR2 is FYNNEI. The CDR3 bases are TGTGCCAGCAGTGGGGGGACAGTAGATTTATACGAGCAGTACTTC. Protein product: CASSGGTVDLYEQYF.

In DNA, the CDR3 is TGTGCCAGCAGCCTATTAGAAACGGAGACCCAGTACTTC. Translation: CASSLLETETQYF. This chain links TRBV11-3 with TRBJ2-5, with D unresolved. Between the trimmed V and J ends, which lost 5 bases and 5 bases, there was a span of 12 bases. This CDR3 is built from 13 residues. Per the germline V gene, CDR1 is SGHNT and CDR2 is YENEEA.

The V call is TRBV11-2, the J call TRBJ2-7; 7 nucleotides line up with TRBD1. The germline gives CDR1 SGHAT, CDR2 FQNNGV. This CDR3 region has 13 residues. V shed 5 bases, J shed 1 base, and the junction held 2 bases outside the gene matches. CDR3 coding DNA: TGTGCCAGCAGCCAGACAGGGTCCTACGAGCAGTACTTC. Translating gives CASSQTGSYEQYF.

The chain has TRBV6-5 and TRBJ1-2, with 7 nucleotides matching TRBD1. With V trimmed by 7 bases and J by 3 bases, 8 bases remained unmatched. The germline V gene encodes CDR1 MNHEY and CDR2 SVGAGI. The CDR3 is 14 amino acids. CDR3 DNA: TGTGCCAGCACTCCGAGGGGACAGTACTATGGCTACACCTTC. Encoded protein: CASTPRGQYYGYTF.

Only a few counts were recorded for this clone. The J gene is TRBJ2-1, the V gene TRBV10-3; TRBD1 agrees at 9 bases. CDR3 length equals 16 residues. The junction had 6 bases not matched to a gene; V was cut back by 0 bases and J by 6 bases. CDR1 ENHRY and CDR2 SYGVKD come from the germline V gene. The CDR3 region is CAISESGTGSVNEQFF. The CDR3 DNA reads TGTGCCATCAGTGAGTCGGGGACAGGGTCAGTCAATGAGCAGTTCTTC.

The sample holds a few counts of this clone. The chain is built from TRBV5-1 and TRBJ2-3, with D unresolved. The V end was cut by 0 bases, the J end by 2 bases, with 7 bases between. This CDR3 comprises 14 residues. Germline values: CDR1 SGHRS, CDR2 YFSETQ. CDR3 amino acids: CASSLVADTDTQYF. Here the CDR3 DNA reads TGCGCCAGCAGCTTGGTGGCAGACACAGATACGCAGTATTTT. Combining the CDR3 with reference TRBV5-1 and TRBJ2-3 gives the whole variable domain KAGVTQTPRYLIKTRGQQVTLSCSPISGHRSVSWYQQTPGQGLQFLFEYFSETQRNKGNFPGRFSGRQFSNSRSEMNVSTLELGDSALYLCASSLVADTDTQYFGPGTRLTVL.

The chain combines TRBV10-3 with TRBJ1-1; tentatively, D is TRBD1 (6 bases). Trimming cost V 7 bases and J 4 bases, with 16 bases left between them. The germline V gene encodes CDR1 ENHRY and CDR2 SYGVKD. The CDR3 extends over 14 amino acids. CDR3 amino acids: CAITPSTGITEAFF. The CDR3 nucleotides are TGTGCCATCACCCCCTCTACAGGGATCACTGAAGCTTTCTTT.

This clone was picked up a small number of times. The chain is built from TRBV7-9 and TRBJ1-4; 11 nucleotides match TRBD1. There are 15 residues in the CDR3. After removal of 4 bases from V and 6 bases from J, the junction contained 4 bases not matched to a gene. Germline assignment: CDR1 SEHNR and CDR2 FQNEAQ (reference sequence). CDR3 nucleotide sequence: TGTGCCAGCAGCTCAGGACAGGGGGCCTATGAAAAACTGTTTTTT. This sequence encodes CASSSGQGAYEKLFF.

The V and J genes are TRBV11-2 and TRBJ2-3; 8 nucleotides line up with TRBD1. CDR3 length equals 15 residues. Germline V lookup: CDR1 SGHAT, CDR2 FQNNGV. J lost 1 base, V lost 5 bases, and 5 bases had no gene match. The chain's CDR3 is CASSTLTGGTDTQYF. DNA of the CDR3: TGTGCCAGCAGCACACTGACAGGGGGCACAGATACGCAGTATTTT.

The CDR3 DNA reads as TGTGCCAGCAGCCTCAGGGGCCTGCAGACCACTGAAGCTTTCTTT. Its protein is CASSLRGLQTTEAFF. V gene TRBV4-2 combines with J gene TRBJ1-1; D is possibly TRBD1 (6 bases). The CDR3 totals 15 residues. V lost 4 bases, J lost 4 bases, and 16 bases lay in between. The germline V gene encodes CDR1 LGHNA and CDR2 YNFKEQ.